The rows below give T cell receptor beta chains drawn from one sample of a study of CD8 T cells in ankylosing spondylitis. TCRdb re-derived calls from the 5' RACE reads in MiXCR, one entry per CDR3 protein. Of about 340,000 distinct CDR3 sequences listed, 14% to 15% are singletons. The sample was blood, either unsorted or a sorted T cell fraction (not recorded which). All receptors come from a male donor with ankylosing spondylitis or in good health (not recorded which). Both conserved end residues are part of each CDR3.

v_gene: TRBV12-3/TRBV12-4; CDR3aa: CASSLADNQPQHF
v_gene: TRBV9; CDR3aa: CASSVKAGATDTQYF
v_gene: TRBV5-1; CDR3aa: CASSLGAGGRSYEQYF
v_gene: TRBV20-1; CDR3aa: CSARPYQANSPLHF
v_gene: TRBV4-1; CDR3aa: CASSRRGQGGEKLFF
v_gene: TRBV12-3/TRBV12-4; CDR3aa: CASSSRLPGYEQYF
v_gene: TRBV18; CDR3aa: CASSPLADSNQPQHF
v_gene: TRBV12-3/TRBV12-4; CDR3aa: CASSPGLAGEPVGNTQYF
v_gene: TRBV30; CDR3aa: CAWLGGRSEQFF
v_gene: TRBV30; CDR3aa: CAWSVEGSGGTEAFF
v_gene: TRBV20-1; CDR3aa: CSARTAQETQYF
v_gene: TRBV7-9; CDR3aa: CASSSQESLLGETQYF
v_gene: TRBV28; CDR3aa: CATSPASGELNPYEQYF
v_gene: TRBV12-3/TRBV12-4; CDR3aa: CASSFWIMNTEAFF
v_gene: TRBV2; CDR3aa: CASSGARRDTGELFF
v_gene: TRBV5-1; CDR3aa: CASSSGDLGYGYTF
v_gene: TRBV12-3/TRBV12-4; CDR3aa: CASSLAVGTPNPEAFF
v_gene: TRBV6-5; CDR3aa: CASSFTMGQASEQYF
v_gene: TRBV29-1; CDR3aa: CSVVGTSGSTQYF
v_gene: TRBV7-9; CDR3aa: CASSPQRGSYNEQFF
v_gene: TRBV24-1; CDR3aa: CATGGQENNEQFF
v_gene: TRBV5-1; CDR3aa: CASSRTPSNTGELFF
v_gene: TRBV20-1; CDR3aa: CSVNRDRRLDQPQHF
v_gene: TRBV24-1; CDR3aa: CATSDEEPGSETQYF
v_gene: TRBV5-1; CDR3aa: CASSFVGEDTQYF